This T cell receptor beta chain was captured by sequencing in a study of chemoradiotherapy in HPV16-positive cancers. The overall study: Candidate HPV-specific clones and shared TCR motifs came from a couple of HPV16-positive patients. Study observations and caveats: Candidate HPV-specific clones and E7-related TCR motifs grew in tumor during treatment.

Comment on this clone: Antigen unknown.

Between the trimmed V and J ends, which lost 6 bases and 12 bases, there was a span of 17 bases. The CDR3 has 12 residues. The V gene's germline CDR1 is MDHEN and CDR2 SYDVKM. Data came from immunoSEQ multiplex PCR; TCRdb stores just in-frame clones and leaves some out. The sample has fewer than 30,000 clones; roughly 94% are singletons. The sequence derives from a human donor with HPV-associated anogenital cancer. The V gene is TRBV28, the J gene TRBJ1-1; D remains ambiguous. The specimen was taken from a patient who underwent chemoradiotherapy. The CDR3 DNA is TGTGCCAGCAGATCCCGGCCCCGAGAGACTTTCTTT. It yields the protein CASRSRPRETFF. Full variable domain (remainder filled in from reference TRBV28 and TRBJ1-1): DVKVTQSSRYLVKRTGEKVFLECVQDMDHENMFWYRQDPGLGLRLIYFSYDVKMKEKGDIPEGYSVSREKKERFSLILESASTNQTSMYLCASRSRPRETFFGQGTRLTVV.